One and the same sample provided the 20 T cell receptor beta chains below, sequenced in a study of blood T cell repertoires in COVID-19. Sequencing used immunoSEQ multiplex PCR; TCRdb keeps in-frame clones, though not all of them. Among about 350,000 clones listed, 88% were seen once. Sequencing was performed on PBMCs or T cells enriched from blood (not recorded which). The receptors here all came from a woman aged 25 to 39 who had been exposed to COVID-19.

The V gene is TRBV28, the J gene TRBJ2-1, with D uncertain. CDR3 length: 15 amino acids. Germline V gene data show CDR1 as MDHEN and CDR2 as SYDVKM. Trimming pared 3 bases from V and 0 bases from J, leaving 9 bases between. In DNA, the CDR3 is TGTGCCAGCAGTTTGGCGACTCTCTCCTACAATGAGCAGTTCTTC. It encodes CASSLATLSYNEQFF.

CDR3 loop: CASSQPGIPPYNEQFF. CDR3 DNA: TGCGCCAGCAGCCAACCCGGGATCCCCCCCTACAATGAGCAGTTCTTC. V is TRBV4-1 and J is TRBJ2-1, with D perhaps matching TRBD2 (5 bases). CDR3 length: 16 amino acids. The V end was cut by 2 bases, the J end by 2 bases, with 13 bases between. Germline CDR1 reads MGHRA; CDR2 reads YSYEKL.

The chain combines TRBV9 with TRBJ2-3; 7 nucleotides match TRBD1. Germline-derived CDR1 and CDR2 are SGDLS and YYNGEE. With V trimmed by 4 bases and J by 6 bases, 5 bases remained unmatched. The CDR3 sequence is 13 residues long. The CDR3 spells CASSLDRVDTQYF. CDR3 DNA: TGTGCCAGCAGCCTCGACAGGGTCGATACGCAGTATTTT. The whole variable domain, remainder taken from reference TRBV9 and TRBJ2-3, is DSGVTQTPKHLITATGQRVTLRCSPRSGDLSVYWYQQSLDQGLQFLIQYYNGEERAKGNILERFSAQQFPDLHSELNLSSLELGDSALYFCASSLDRVDTQYFGPGTRLTVL.

The chain carries TRBV19 and TRBJ1-2; 9 bases map to TRBD1. Germline CDR1 reads LNHDA; CDR2 reads SQIVND (reference sequence). This CDR3 contains 19 residues. The V segment lost 7 bases and the J segment 0 bases; nucleotides outside the gene matches: 18. CDR3 region: CASNLIGQGILEANYGYTF. The CDR3 coding sequence is TGTGCCAGTAACCTAATCGGACAGGGGATCCTGGAAGCTAACTATGGCTACACCTTC.

The CDR3 reads CSVGTSPTSTDTQYF. DNA of the CDR3: TGCAGCGTGGGGACTAGTCCAACTAGCACAGATACGCAGTATTTT. The V and J genes are TRBV29-1 and TRBJ2-3; 8 bases are a match to TRBD2. The V gene end was trimmed by 6 bases and the J gene end by 0 bases; junction bases not matched to a gene: 8. Germline CDR1 reads SQVTM; CDR2 reads ANQGSEA. This CDR3 has 15 amino acids.

This chain connects TRBV6-6 to TRBJ2-7; D is ambiguous. Germline CDR1 and CDR2: MNHNY and SVGAGI (reference sequence). The ends were cut back, 4 bases at V and 4 bases at J, with 11 bases in the middle. The CDR3 length is 13 residues. The CDR3 region has the DNA TGTGCCAGCAGTTCCCTACTCCTATACGAGCAGTACTTC. Protein sequence: CASSSLLLYEQYF.

The chain has TRBV28 and TRBJ1-2; D call uncertain. Per germline, CDR1 MDHEN and CDR2 SYDVKM. The CDR3 is made up of 14 amino acids. V gave up 7 bases and J gave up 4 bases, with 16 bases separating them. The CDR3 spells CASIQVEEPYGYTF. The CDR3 DNA reads as TGTGCCAGCATCCAGGTGGAGGAGCCCTATGGCTACACCTTC.

This chain links TRBV7-8 with TRBJ2-1; D not certain. Looked up from germline, CDR1 is SGHVS and CDR2 is FQNEAQ. The CDR3 totals 12 residues. V shed 5 bases and J shed 6 bases, with 8 bases lying between them. Here the CDR3 reads CASSPSANEQFF. The CDR3 DNA reads as TGTGCCAGCAGCCCCAGCGCCAATGAGCAGTTCTTC.

The chain joins TRBV5-1 to TRBJ2-7, with 7 bases identical to TRBD2. This CDR3 comprises 14 residues. Germline V gene sequence: CDR1 SGHRS, CDR2 YFSETQ. The trim removed 3 bases at V and 5 bases at J, leaving 8 bases unmatched. For the CDR3, the DNA is TGCGCCAGCAGCTGGGGGACCCGGGGGGACGAGCAGTACTTC. This gives the protein CASSWGTRGDEQYF.

The V and J genes are TRBV7-8 and TRBJ1-4, with D possibly TRBD1 on 5 matching bases. Per the germline V gene, CDR1 is SGHVS and CDR2 is FQNEAQ. Trimming took off 2 bases at V and 8 bases at J, with 9 bases between the two ends. The CDR3 sequence is 13 residues long. The CDR3 is CASSLWEGEKLFF. CDR3 nucleotides: TGTGCCAGCAGCTTATGGGAGGGGGAAAAACTGTTTTTT.

A note on this clone: The same CDR3 can be traced to other DNA sequences in this sample. CDR3 amino acids: CASSPGQGAGNTEAFF. Here the CDR3 DNA reads TGTGCCAGCAGCCCGGGACAGGGGGCGGGGAACACTGAAGCTTTCTTT. The chain links TRBV7-3 to TRBJ1-1; 12 nucleotides agree with TRBD1. V shed 5 bases and J 1 base; nucleotides not matched to a gene: 5. CDR3 length: 16 amino acids. The germline CDR1 and CDR2 sequences are SGHTA and FQGTGA. Complete variable domain (other parts from reference TRBV7-3 and TRBJ1-1): GAGVSQTPSNKVTEKGKYVELRCDPISGHTALYWYRQSLGQGPEFLIYFQGTGAADDSGLPNDRFFAVRPEGSVSTLKIQRTERGDSAVYLCASSPGQGAGNTEAFFGQGTRLTVV.

The CDR3 DNA is TGTGCCAGCAGCCCAACCTCGACTAGCGGGCCGTACAATGAGCAGTTCTTC. Protein sequence: CASSPTSTSGPYNEQFF. The chain joins TRBV7-9 to TRBJ2-1, with 10 bases that match TRBD2. CDR3 length: 17 amino acids. The ends lost 5 bases at V and 4 bases at J; junction bases unmatched: 11. From germline, CDR1 is SEHNR and CDR2 FQNEAQ (reference sequence).

The chain links TRBV6-5 to TRBJ1-5, with 10 bases matching TRBD1. V shed 7 bases, J shed 5 bases, and the junction held 5 bases outside the gene matches. The V gene's germline CDR1 is MNHEY and CDR2 SVGAGI. This CDR3 has 14 amino acids. CDR3 coding DNA: TGTGCCAGCACCGCGGGACAGGGGTATCAGCCCCAGCATTTT. Translated: CASTAGQGYQPQHF.

The chain employs TRBV7-2 and TRBJ2-7; 11 nucleotides match TRBD1. Germline values: CDR1 SGHTA, CDR2 FQGNSA. This CDR3 is built from 15 residues. J gave up 3 bases and V 1 base, and 2 bases lay outside the gene matches. The CDR3 here is CASSLEDRGLYEQYF. DNA of the CDR3: TGTGCCAGCAGCTTAGAGGACAGGGGGCTCTACGAGCAGTACTTC.

The chain uses TRBV6-5 and TRBJ1-3; D gene unclear. V was cut by 5 bases and J by 0 bases, with 5 bases left in between. Germline V gene data show CDR1 as MNHEY and CDR2 as SVGAGI. This CDR3 has 13 residues. For the CDR3, the DNA is TGTGCCAGCAGTCAGCGCTCTGGAAACACCATATATTTT. Protein sequence: CASSQRSGNTIYF.

CDR3 residues: CASSPAPGAREQYF. The DNA of the CDR3 is TGTGCCAGCAGTCCAGCGCCGGGAGCGCGGGAGCAGTACTTC. This chain joins TRBV6-6 and TRBJ2-7; tentatively, D is TRBD2 (6 bases). With 5 bases removed from V and 7 bases from J, the gap between germline ends came to 18 bases. The CDR3 extends over 14 amino acids. CDR1 and CDR2 (germline): MNHNY, SVGAGI (reference sequence).

This clone has just one count. The gene calls are TRBV30 and TRBJ2-6; D call uncertain. In germline, CDR1 is GTSNPN, CDR2 SVGIG (reference sequence). The CDR3 length is 13 residues. Trimming shortened V by 1 base and J by 2 bases, and 3 bases separated the two germline ends. CDR3 in amino acids: CAWSAAGANVLTF. The DNA of the CDR3 is TGTGCCTGGAGTGCCGCTGGGGCCAACGTCCTGACTTTC.

This clone was seen a handful of times. The CDR3 loop is CASSNRDFFNEQYF. The CDR3 DNA reads TGTGCCAGCTCGAACCGGGACTTTTTTAACGAGCAGTACTTC. The chain is built from TRBV18 and TRBJ2-7; D is possibly TRBD2 (6 bases). Looked up from germline, CDR1 is KGHSH and CDR2 is LQKENI. Trimming cost V 6 bases and J 5 bases, with 17 bases left between them. The CDR3 is 14 amino acids.

This chain joins TRBV7-3 and TRBJ2-5; a possible D gene is TRBD1 (6 bases). Germline V gene lookup returns CDR1 SGHTA and CDR2 FQGTGA. V was trimmed by 5 bases and J by 6 bases, leaving 13 bases between them. This CDR3 is built from 13 residues. Written as DNA, the CDR3 is TGTGCCAGCAGCCCAGGGGTGGGGCAGACCCAGTACTTC. Translation: CASSPGVGQTQYF.

J is TRBJ2-5 and V is TRBV11-2, with D possibly TRBD1 on 6 matching bases. Germline CDR1 is SGHAT and CDR2 is FQNNGV. The CDR3 length is 15 residues. Trimming removed 4 bases at V and 1 base at J, with 13 bases between. CDR3 in amino acids: CASSSIQGPQETQYF. CDR3 DNA sequence: TGTGCCAGCAGCTCCATACAGGGTCCCCAAGAGACCCAGTACTTC.